This T cell receptor beta chain appears in the sequencing data of a study of blood T cell repertoires in COVID-19. On the study more broadly: Sites across the United States, Italy and Spain contributed samples from acute and convalescent COVID-19. PBMCs, B-cell-depleted T cells, or T cells provided the cDNA or gDNA that made up the material.

The CDR3 runs to 16 residues. The V and J ends lost 0 bases and 4 bases respectively, with 15 bases between them. Germline CDR1 and CDR2: LGHDT and YNNKEL (reference sequence). Patients at the Seattle site were enrolled during active infection and followed longitudinally. In the authors' workflow: Amplified reference gene primers provided the basis for estimating nucleated cell counts. Profiling relied on immunoSEQ multiplex PCR, and the TCRdb table lists in-frame clones only, not all of them. V, J and clone size derive from that table, while D and trimming were established from the DNA sequence. The sample has about 170,000 clones; under 85% are singletons.

V is TRBV3-1 (or the pseudogene TRBV3-2) and J is TRBJ2-5; no firm D call. This clonotype was sampled from a man older than 75 with COVID-19, enrolled during active disease. Input material: peripheral blood. The CDR3 here is CASSQERARRRETQYF. The CDR3 DNA reads TGTGCCAGCAGCCAAGAACGAGCCCGGCGGCGAGAGACCCAGTACTTC.